The clone carrying this T cell receptor beta chain appeared many times. Its antigen is as yet unknown. TCRdb used MiXCR to reprocess the RACE reads, holding one entry per CDR3 protein. The sample shows tens of thousands of distinct CDR3 sequences, about 9.4% of them seen only once. Indicated time point: pre-sensitization, week 0. Sample treatment: therapeutic diphenylcyclopropenone sensitization with weekly scalp DPC. Alopecia patients deemed DPC-suitable, aged 18 to 70, excluding pregnancy. The source of the sample is a study of human T cells and chemical hapten exposure. Whole-study results and caveats: With regard to DPC sensitization, TCRs above 1 in 1000 frequency did not change.

The CDR3 runs 12 residues. Germline V gene lookup returns CDR1 SNHLY and CDR2 FYNNEI. V was shortened by 6 bases and J by 6 bases, with 9 bases between the two germline ends. The sample consisted of whole blood, taken in connection with sensitization to the hapten diphenylcyclopropenone (DPC). This TCR was recovered from a woman between 40 and 50 years old with alopecia areata. Some clones in this sample may be carry-over from other donors' samples. This chain links TRBV2 with TRBJ2-1; tentative D call: TRBD2 (6 bases). The CDR3 DNA follows: TGTGCCAGCAGAGGGGACTCCAATGAGCAGTTCTTC. Its translation is CASRGDSNEQFF.